Shown below are 11 T cell receptor beta chains from a single sample sequenced in a study of cytomegalovirus exposure and HLA in healthy donors. Use of 60 Vbeta and 13 Jbeta primers characterized the PCR. Sequencing was performed with immunoSEQ multiplex PCR; in TCRdb, only in-frame clones are kept and a portion is missing. The table has approximately 140,000 clones, about 84% seen once. The specimen was PBMCs. The receptors shown here come from a woman in her 40s in good health and CMV-seropositive.

The chain recombines TRBV6-4 with TRBJ2-2; a weak D match, TRBD2 (6 bases). V lost 4 bases and J lost 5, with 11 bases in between. Germline CDR1 is MRHNA and CDR2 is SNTAGT. This CDR3 contains 14 residues. For the CDR3, the DNA is TGTGCCAGCAGTGTCATGGAGGGTACCGGGGAGCTGTTTTTT. It encodes CASSVMEGTGELFF.

J is TRBJ2-2 and V is TRBV6-6; D perhaps matches TRBD2 (5 bases). The CDR3 has 15 residues. Germline lookup yields CDR1 MNHNY and CDR2 SVGAGI (reference sequence). Trimming cost V 5 bases and J 5 bases, with 15 bases left between them. This CDR3 is CASSNTPSGTGELFF. The CDR3, as DNA: TGTGCCAGCAGTAATACACCCTCGGGAACCGGGGAGCTGTTTTTT.

A remark on this clone: Compared with germline, one end of the junction differs, possibly owing to a read error. The CDR3, as DNA: TGTGCCAGCAGCCAAGATCTCTCGCCTAAGCAGTACTTC. Translated, it gives CASSQDLSPKQYF. V usage is TRBV4-1 and J usage is TRBJ2-7; D remains unclear. This CDR3 spans 13 amino acids. Germline loops: CDR1 MGHRA, CDR2 YSYEKL.

The gene calls are TRBV11-3 and TRBJ1-1; 8 bases agree with TRBD1. Germline-derived CDR1 and CDR2 are SGHNT and YENEEA. The junction had 7 bases not matched to a gene; V was cut back by 5 bases and J by 5 bases. The CDR3 sequence is 14 residues long. The CDR3 loop reads CASSVTGGGTEAFF. In DNA, the CDR3 is TGTGCCAGCAGCGTTACAGGGGGAGGGACTGAAGCTTTCTTT.

This chain links TRBV10-1 with TRBJ2-7; a weak D match, TRBD2 (6 bases). This CDR3 region has 13 residues. The germline gives CDR1 WNHNN, CDR2 SYGVQD (reference sequence). V was pared by 8 bases and J by 3 bases, with 14 bases between. Here the CDR3 DNA reads TGCGCCAGCGGCGGGACTCTTGGCTACGAGCAGTACTTC. Residues: CASGGTLGYEQYF.

The rearrangement links TRBV4-2 to TRBJ2-1, with TRBD2 identical over 9 bases. Germline assignment: CDR1 LGHNA and CDR2 YNFKEQ. J gave up 4 bases and V 0 bases, and 4 bases lay outside the gene matches. The CDR3 is 16 residues long. The CDR3 here is CASSQEGLAGYNEQFF. The CDR3 nucleotides are TGTGCCAGCAGCCAAGAGGGGCTAGCGGGGTACAATGAGCAGTTCTTC.

This chain connects TRBV6-5 to TRBJ2-7; D may be TRBD1 (6 bases). Germline V gene lookup returns CDR1 MNHEY and CDR2 SVGAGI. The CDR3 contains 14 residues. The V gene lost 6 bases and the J gene lost 3 bases, with 15 bases spanning the gap. The CDR3 DNA reads as TGTGCCAGCAGCAGGGACAACGAGAACTACGAGCAGTACTTC. Its translation: CASSRDNENYEQYF.

The chain combines TRBV7-8 with TRBJ1-3, with D possibly being TRBD1 (6 bases). V lost 2 bases and J lost 2, with 25 bases in between. CDR3 length equals 20 residues. Germline lookup yields CDR1 SGHVS and CDR2 FQNEAQ. The CDR3 reads CASSLSISPGQPLTGNTIYF. The CDR3 nucleotides read TGTGCCAGCAGCTTATCCATCTCCCCGGGACAACCCTTAACTGGAAACACCATATATTTT.

This rearrangement joins TRBV6-1 to TRBJ1-1; D is possibly TRBD1 (6 bases). With 3 bases removed from V and 1 base from J, the gap between germline ends came to 12 bases. Germline-derived CDR1 and CDR2 are MNHNS and SASEGT. The CDR3 runs to 15 residues. Here the CDR3 reads CASSDMTGGNTEAFF. CDR3 coding DNA: TGTGCCAGCAGTGACATGACAGGAGGGAACACTGAAGCTTTCTTT.

The V call is TRBV5-1, the J call TRBJ2-2, with TRBD2 matching over 13 bases. CDR1 and CDR2 from the germline V gene are SGHRS and YFSETQ. This CDR3 spans 17 amino acids. After removal of 4 bases from V and 7 bases from J, the junction contained 10 bases not matched to a gene. DNA for the CDR3: TGCGCCAGCAGCCCAAGGACTAGCGGGAGTGGTGGCGGGGAGCTGTTTTTT. It specifies CASSPRTSGSGGGELFF.

The chain carries TRBV18 and TRBJ2-7; TRBD1 agrees at 7 bases. The V and J ends lost 3 bases and 3 bases, in that order; junction bases with no gene match: 2. CDR1 and CDR2 from the germline V gene are KGHSH and LQKENI. This CDR3 spans 13 amino acids. CDR3 DNA sequence: TGTGCCAGCTCACCGACAGGGATCTACGAGCAGTACTTC. Translation gives CASSPTGIYEQYF.